This T cell receptor (beta chain) stems from a study of vaccination and CD4 T cells after COVID-19. The Oncomine TCR Beta short-read assay sequenced DNA from cultured CD4+ T cells. TCRdb processed the PCR reads anew with MiXCR; each CDR3 protein has one entry. This table has approximately 7,200 distinct CDR3 sequences, 61% appearing once. V gave up 0 bases and J gave up 11 bases, with 16 bases separating them. This CDR3 spans 13 amino acids. The germline gives CDR1 GTSNPN, CDR2 SVGIG (reference sequence). Treatment specified: roughly 10-day PBMC culture with coronavirus spike peptide pools or control peptides (ViraFEST assay). ViraFEST enlarged antigen-specific T cell populations with peptide pools and afterwards sequenced TCRs. As concerns this clonotype: Its antigen is unidentified.

Notes on the study in general: Counts of SARS-CoV-2-reactive clonotypes had a median that went from approximately 21 to 38, a nonsignificant change.

The TCR originated in a human donor who had recovered from COVID-19. The V gene is TRBV30, the J gene TRBJ1-2, with D possibly being TRBD1 (5 bases). Material for sequencing was CD4+ T cells from blood, cultured in vitro. This CDR3 reads CAWSVLQGRRYTF. In DNA form, the CDR3 reads TGTGCCTGGAGTGTACTCCAGGGCCGCCGATACACCTTC.